The sequence of this T cell receptor beta chain was determined in a study of a mutant IDH1 vaccine in newly diagnosed glioma. Study details: Sex among treated patients split around 62% male, around 40% female; mean age was roughly 42 years.

To note about this clone: Its specificity is unknown.

The time point denotes: week 35, safety follow-up. Vaccinated patients received 300 ug of mutant IDH1 20-mer peptide per dose, with topical imiquimod. The protocol was immunoSEQ multiplex PCR, while the TCRdb copy is restricted to in-frame clones and leaves out a portion. This table has roughly 26,000 clones, 75% to 90% appearing once. The sequences come from PBMCs, collected from a glioma patient whose treatment included an IDH1 peptide vaccine. The TCR sequence derives from a man in his thirties or forties with glioma.

CDR3 amino acids: CASSVGSALMLENTEAFF. The DNA of the CDR3 is TGTGCCAGCAGCGTAGGATCCGCCTTAATGTTGGAGAACACTGAAGCTTTCTTT. V and J are TRBV9 and TRBJ1-1; D gene uncertain. Trimming took 0 bases from V and 1 from J, leaving 19 bases between them. The germline gives CDR1 SGDLS, CDR2 YYNGEE. CDR3 size: 18 residues.